The source of this TCR beta chain is a study of siplizumab effects on memory and regulatory T cells. Study-level results: Memory cells seemed less diverse than naive T cells, which also seemed major contributors to the alloresponse. Roughly 80-95% of proliferating CD4+ or CD8+ clones lacked a naive or memory phenotype that could be assigned. Siplizumab gave mappable alloreactive CD4+ clones an average Treg-derived fraction of nearly 70%, against around 25% in controls.

Assaying covered about 10^5 TCR templates per sample. TCRdb keeps only in-frame clones here, not all; method: immunoSEQ multiplex PCR. The table lists about 120,000 clones, about 95% of them singletons, with roughly 1.7% in the top ten. This clone was detected once. No antigen is known for it. The CDR3 covers 14 residues. Trimming shortened V by 0 bases and J by 4 bases, and 9 bases separated the two germline ends. CDR1 SNHLY and CDR2 FYNNEI come from the germline V gene. The specimen was non-Treg CD4+ T cells sorted from blood. This receptor was identified in a human donor in good health. V and J are TRBV2 and TRBJ1-1; D may be TRBD1 (6 bases). The CDR3 DNA is TGTGCCAGCAGTGAAGCGCAGGGGCGCACTGAAGCTTTCTTT. Amino acids: CASSEAQGRTEAFF.